Ten or more counts support the clone carrying this T cell receptor beta chain. This sample was included in a study of blood T cell repertoires in COVID-19. Study as a whole: The samples span acute and convalescent COVID-19 from the United States, Italy and Spain. The analysed material was cDNA or gDNA that came from T cells, B-cell-depleted T cells, or PBMCs.

Here immunoSEQ multiplex PCR was the method, and the copy in TCRdb shows in-frame clones only, minus some. The table lists about 84,000 clones, approximately 80% of them singletons. The CDR3 extends over 15 amino acids. Germline-derived CDR1 and CDR2 are SGHNT and YYREEE (reference sequence). V dropped 4 bases and J dropped 4; count of bases not matched to a gene: 10. Sequencing was done on a sample of peripheral blood. This chain uses TRBV5-4 with TRBJ2-7; 8 bases line up with TRBD1. The sequence came from a woman aged 80 or older with acute or convalescent COVID-19. CDR3 nucleotide sequence: TGTGCCAGCAGCCCTATGGACAGGGCGGTATACGAGCAGTACTTC. Translating it yields CASSPMDRAVYEQYF.